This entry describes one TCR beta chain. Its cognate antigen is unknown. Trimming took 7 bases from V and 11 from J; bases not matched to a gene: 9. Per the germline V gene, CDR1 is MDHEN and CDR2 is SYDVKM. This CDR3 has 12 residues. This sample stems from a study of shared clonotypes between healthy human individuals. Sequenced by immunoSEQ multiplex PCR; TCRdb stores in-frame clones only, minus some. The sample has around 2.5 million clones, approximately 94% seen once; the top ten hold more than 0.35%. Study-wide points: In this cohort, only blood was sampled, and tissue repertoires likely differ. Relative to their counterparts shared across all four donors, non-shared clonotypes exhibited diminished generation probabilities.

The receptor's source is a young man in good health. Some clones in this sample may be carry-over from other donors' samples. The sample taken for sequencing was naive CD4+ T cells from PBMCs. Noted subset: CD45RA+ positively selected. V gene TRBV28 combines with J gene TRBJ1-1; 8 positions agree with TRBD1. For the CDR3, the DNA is TGTGCCAGCAATTCCGACAGGGGTGGGGCTTTCTTT. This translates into CASNSDRGGAFF.